This T cell receptor (beta chain) was profiled in a study of blood T cell repertoires in COVID-19. For the study at large: COVID-19 samples collected from the United States, Italy and Spain covered acute and convalescent phases. The cDNA or gDNA used as material had been derived from T cells, B-cell-depleted T cells, or PBMCs.

The germline gives CDR1 SGHTA, CDR2 FQGNSA. This CDR3 region has 16 residues. V dropped 5 bases and J dropped 0 bases, with 13 bases sitting between them. Data came from immunoSEQ multiplex PCR; TCRdb stores just in-frame clones and leaves some out. The table has roughly 97,000 clones, over 75% seen once; the top ten hold less than 2%. Input material: peripheral blood. This TCR derives from a man aged 55-75 years with acute or convalescent COVID-19. The gene calls are TRBV7-2 and TRBJ2-2; D unclear. As DNA, the CDR3 is TGTGCCAGCAGCCCCTCGGTCGTAGCGAACACCGGGGAGCTGTTTTTT. Translation: CASSPSVVANTGELFF.